This T cell receptor beta chain was recorded in a study of blood T cell repertoires in COVID-19. Overall study: The study drew acute and convalescent COVID-19 samples from the United States, Italy and Spain. T cells, B-cell-depleted T cells, or PBMCs provided the cDNA or gDNA that served as material.

Germline values: CDR1 SNHLY, CDR2 FYNNEI. Between the trimmed V and J ends, which lost 6 bases and 6 bases, there was a span of 24 bases. CDR3 length: 16 residues. In the source study's methods: Estimates of nucleated cell counts were drawn from the amplification of reference gene primers. The assay was immunoSEQ multiplex PCR, and TCRdb's table has in-frame clones only and misses some. V and J calls and clone size are copied from that table; D and trimming were computed from the DNA. The table has tens of thousands of clones, roughly 88% seen once. The chain joins TRBV2 to TRBJ2-7, with D perhaps TRBD1 (6 bases). The source material was peripheral blood. The sequence came from a man aged 55-75 years with acute or convalescent COVID-19. The CDR3 loop reads CASSEEPLAGAGEQYF. The CDR3 DNA sequence: TGTGCCAGCAGCGAGGAGCCCCTGGCAGGGGCCGGCGAGCAGTACTTC. Full variable domain (missing parts from reference TRBV2 and TRBJ2-7): EPEVTQTPSHQVTQMGQEVILRCVPISNHLYFYWYRQILGQKVEFLVSFYNNEISEKSEIFDDQFSVERPDGSNFTLKIRSTKLEDSAMYFCASSEEPLAGAGEQYFGPGTRLTVT.